The T cell receptor (beta chain) described here comes from a study of T cells in Graves' hyperthyroidism and ophthalmopathy. Points from the study as a whole: Before onset, by a median of approximately 6.8 months, the model predicted ophthalmopathy.

Subjects aged 18 to 65 presented with newly diagnosed hyperthyroidism of less than 2 months' duration. This clonotype was picked up many times. Its antigen is currently unknown. RNA transcripts yielded amplified TCR beta CDR3 regions. Using the HTBI primer set, a first-round RT-PCR was run on the TCR CDR3. One entry per CDR3 protein results from TCRdb running MiXCR on the multiplex PCR reads. The sample includes 690,000 or so distinct CDR3 sequences, 18% of them seen just once. CDR1 and CDR2 (germline): MNHNS, SASEGT. The ends lost 5 bases at V and 11 bases at J; junction bases unmatched: 7. The CDR3 length is 14 residues.

Sequencing input: blood. V gene TRBV6-1 combines with J gene TRBJ1-6; the match to TRBD1 covers 9 bases. The clonotype comes from a woman between 45 and 65 years old with Graves' hyperthyroidism that later progressed to Graves' ophthalmopathy. The CDR3 loop is CASSPGTGFTPLHF. The DNA for the CDR3 is TGTGCCAGCAGTCCCGGGACAGGGTTTACACCCCTCCACTTT.